This passage covers 9 T cell receptor beta chains from one sample sequenced in a study of T cells in Graves' hyperthyroidism and ophthalmopathy. RNA transcripts yielded amplified TCR beta CDR3 regions. Researchers ran a first-round RT-PCR on the TCR CDR3 using the HTBI primer set. TCRdb re-called the multiplex PCR reads through MiXCR, storing one row per CDR3 protein. This table has around 600,000 distinct CDR3 sequences, approximately 15% appearing once. What was sequenced was blood. The receptors shown here come from a woman aged 40 to 50 with Graves' ophthalmopathy.

This clonotype was observed many times. The gene calls are TRBV28 and TRBJ2-7; D is unresolved. Germline V gives CDR1 MDHEN, CDR2 SYDVKM. The V end lost 5 bases, the J end lost 1 base, and 9 bases lay between the germline ends. The CDR3 runs 13 residues. CDR3: CASSLTRSYEQYF. The CDR3 DNA reads as TGTGCCAGCAGTCTTACACGGTCCTACGAGCAGTACTTC.

The V call is TRBV10-3, the J call TRBJ2-7, with 7 bases aligning to TRBD2. The CDR3 covers 13 residues. V lost 9 bases to trimming and J lost 1 base; unmatched junction nucleotides: 6. Germline CDR1 is ENHRY and CDR2 is SYGVKD. CDR3 loop: CAIARDYSYEQYF. The CDR3 DNA follows: TGTGCCATTGCCCGGGACTATTCCTACGAGCAGTACTTC.

This clonotype was recorded many times. V usage is TRBV5-1 and J usage is TRBJ1-2, with TRBD1 identical over 9 bases. The CDR3 contains 14 residues. Germline CDR1 and CDR2: SGHRS and YFSETQ. The trim removed 4 bases at V and 4 bases at J, leaving 5 bases unmatched. CDR3 sequence: CASSPGQGTYGYTF. The CDR3 nucleotides read TGCGCCAGCAGCCCGGGACAGGGCACCTATGGCTACACCTTC.

A word on this clonotype: A much more abundant neighbour one base away suggests this may be a read error. The chain links TRBV3-1 to TRBJ1-1; no definite D call. Trimming pared 2 bases from V and 7 bases from J, leaving 14 bases between. CDR3 size: 14 residues. CDR1 and CDR2 (germline): LGHDT, YNNKEL (reference sequence). The CDR3 spells CASSQNDRRFEAFF. The CDR3 nucleotides read TGTGCCAGCAGCCAAAACGACCGAAGGTTTGAAGCTTTCTTT.

This clonotype showed up many times. V is TRBV5-5 and J is TRBJ2-7; D call uncertain. Deletions cut 0 bases from V and 6 bases from J, with 13 bases between. The CDR3 is 14 amino acids. Germline V gene data show CDR1 as SGHKS and CDR2 as YYEKEE (reference sequence). The CDR3 protein is CASSLGLPSAEQYF. In DNA form, the CDR3 reads TGTGCCAGCAGCTTGGGACTCCCCTCCGCCGAGCAGTACTTC.

This clonotype came up many times. The genes are TRBV20-1 and TRBJ2-7, with 12 bases aligning to TRBD2. The V segment lost 5 bases and the J segment 8 bases; nucleotides outside the gene matches: 13. CDR1 DFQATT and CDR2 SNEGSKA come from the germline V gene (reference sequence). The CDR3 extends over 15 amino acids. The CDR3: CSAHQETSGSLKQYF. The CDR3 DNA is TGCAGTGCTCACCAGGAGACTAGCGGGAGCCTAAAGCAGTACTTC.

The chain is built from TRBV29-1 and TRBJ1-5; D ambiguous. The CDR3 spans 13 residues. The germline gives CDR1 SQVTM, CDR2 ANQGSEA. V was cut by 5 bases and J by 5 bases, with 13 bases left in between. CDR3 sequence (DNA): TGCAGCGTTTCAGTTGGCCCGGATCAGCCCCAGCATTTT. Protein product: CSVSVGPDQPQHF.

In its sample, this clonotype was seen many times. This chain uses TRBV11-2 with TRBJ2-2, with 11 positions matching TRBD2. Trimming at V came to 5 bases and at J to 5 bases, leaving 10 bases not matched to a gene. This CDR3 contains 17 residues. Germline lookup yields CDR1 SGHAT and CDR2 FQNNGV. This CDR3 is CASSPTKIAGGTGELFF. For the CDR3, the DNA is TGTGCCAGCAGCCCTACGAAGATAGCGGGAGGGACCGGGGAGCTGTTTTTT.

This clonotype was seen repeatedly, ten times or more. The V call is TRBV24-1, the J call TRBJ2-7; 8 positions match TRBD1. CDR3 length: 15 residues. Germline V gene data show CDR1 as KGHDR and CDR2 as SFDVKD. With V trimmed by 3 bases and J by 1 base, 4 bases remained unmatched. DNA for the CDR3: TGTGCCACCAGTGATCCCACAGGGGGGTCCTACGAGCAGTACTTC. Translating it yields CATSDPTGGSYEQYF.